This T cell receptor beta chain was documented in a study of identical twins. Whole-study results and caveats: A lower insertion count was a feature of abundant cord blood beta clonotypes, with no such feature in memory repertoires.

This clonotype was counted between two and nine times. The antigen is unknown. One entry per CDR3 protein results from TCRdb running MiXCR on the 5' RACE reads. The repertoire holds about 520,000 distinct CDR3 sequences, approximately 22% seen once, with 0.91% in the top ten. Germline CDR1 is SGHRS and CDR2 is YFSETQ. The CDR3 covers 15 residues. Trimming took off 4 bases at V and 4 bases at J, with 17 bases between the two ends. These data also formed part of another study, on T cells expressing NK-cell markers. This second report adds: Repertoires of TCR beta were obtained from T cells sorted as CD3+CD56+NKG2C+, CD3+CD56+NKG2C- and CD3+CD56-NKG2C+.

The chain uses TRBV5-1 and TRBJ2-5; D assignment may be TRBD1 or TRBD2 (5 bases each). The TCR comes from a woman between 18 and 29 years old in good health. The sample was CD4+ T cells sorted from blood. The CDR3 coding sequence is TGCGCCAGCAGCGACGGGACGGATGGAGCAGAGACCCAGTACTTC. It yields the protein CASSDGTDGAETQYF. Variable domain in full (rest from reference TRBV5-1 and TRBJ2-5): KAGVTQTPRYLIKTRGQQVTLSCSPISGHRSVSWYQQTPGQGLQFLFEYFSETQRNKGNFPGRFSGRQFSNSRSEMNVSTLELGDSALYLCASSDGTDGAETQYFGPGTRLLVL.